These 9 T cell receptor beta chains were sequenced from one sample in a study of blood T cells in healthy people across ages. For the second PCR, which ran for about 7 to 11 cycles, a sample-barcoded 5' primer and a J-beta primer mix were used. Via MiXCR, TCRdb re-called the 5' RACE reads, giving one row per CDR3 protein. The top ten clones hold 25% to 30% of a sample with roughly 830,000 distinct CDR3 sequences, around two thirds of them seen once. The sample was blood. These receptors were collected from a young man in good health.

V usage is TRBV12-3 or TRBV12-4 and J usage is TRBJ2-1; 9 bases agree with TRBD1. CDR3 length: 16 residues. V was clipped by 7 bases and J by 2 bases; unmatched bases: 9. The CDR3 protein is CASIFSGTGTYNEQFF. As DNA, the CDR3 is TGTGCCAGCATCTTTTCCGGGACAGGGACCTACAATGAGCAGTTCTTC.

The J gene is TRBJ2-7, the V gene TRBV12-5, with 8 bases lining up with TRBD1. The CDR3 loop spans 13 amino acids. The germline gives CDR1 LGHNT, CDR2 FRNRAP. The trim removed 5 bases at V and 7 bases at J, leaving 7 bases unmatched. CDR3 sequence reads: CASGQGQGREQYF. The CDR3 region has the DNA TGTGCTAGTGGTCAAGGACAGGGAAGGGAGCAGTACTTC.

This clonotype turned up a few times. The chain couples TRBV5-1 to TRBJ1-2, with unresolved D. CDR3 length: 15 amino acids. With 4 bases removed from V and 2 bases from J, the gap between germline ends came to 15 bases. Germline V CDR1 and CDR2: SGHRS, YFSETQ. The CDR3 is CASSRRTGGNYGYTF. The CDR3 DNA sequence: TGCGCCAGCAGCCGTAGGACGGGAGGGAACTATGGCTACACCTTC.

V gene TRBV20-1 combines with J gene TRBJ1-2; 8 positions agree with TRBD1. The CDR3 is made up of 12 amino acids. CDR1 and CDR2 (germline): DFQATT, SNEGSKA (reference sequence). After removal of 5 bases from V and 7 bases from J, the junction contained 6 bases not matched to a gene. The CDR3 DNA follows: TGCAGTGCTTACGGGACAGGATGTGGCTACACCTTC. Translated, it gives CSAYGTGCGYTF.

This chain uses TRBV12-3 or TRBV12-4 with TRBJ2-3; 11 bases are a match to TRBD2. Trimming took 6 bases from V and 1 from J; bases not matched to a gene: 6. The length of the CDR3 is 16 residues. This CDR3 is CASSRGTSGRTDTQYF. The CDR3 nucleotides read TGTGCCAGCAGCCGCGGGACTAGCGGTCGCACAGATACGCAGTATTTT.

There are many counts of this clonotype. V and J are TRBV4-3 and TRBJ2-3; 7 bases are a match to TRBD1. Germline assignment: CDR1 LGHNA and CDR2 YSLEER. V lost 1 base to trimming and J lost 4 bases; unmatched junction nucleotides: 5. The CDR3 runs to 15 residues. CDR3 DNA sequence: TGCGCCAGCAGCCAAGTATCCACAGGGGCAGATACGCAGTATTTT. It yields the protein CASSQVSTGADTQYF.

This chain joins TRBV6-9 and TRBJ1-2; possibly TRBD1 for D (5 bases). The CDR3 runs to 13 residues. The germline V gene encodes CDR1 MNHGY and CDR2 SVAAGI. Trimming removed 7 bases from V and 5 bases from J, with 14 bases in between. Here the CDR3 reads CASTRIREYGYTF. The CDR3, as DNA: TGTGCCAGCACCCGCATCAGGGAGTATGGCTACACCTTC.

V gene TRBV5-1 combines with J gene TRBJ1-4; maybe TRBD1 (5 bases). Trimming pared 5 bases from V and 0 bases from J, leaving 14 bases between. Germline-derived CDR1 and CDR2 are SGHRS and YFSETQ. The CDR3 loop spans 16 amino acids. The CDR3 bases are TGCGCCAGCAGTCTGGGAGGGGCAGCAACTAATGAAAAACTGTTTTTT. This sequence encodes CASSLGGAATNEKLFF.

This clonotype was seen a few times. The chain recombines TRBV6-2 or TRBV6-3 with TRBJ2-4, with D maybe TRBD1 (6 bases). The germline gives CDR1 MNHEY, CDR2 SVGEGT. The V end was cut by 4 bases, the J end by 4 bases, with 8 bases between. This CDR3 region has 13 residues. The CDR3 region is CASSWTEKNIQYF. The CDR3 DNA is TGTGCCAGCAGTTGGACAGAAAAAAACATTCAGTACTTC.